The sequence of this TCR beta chain was determined in a study of regulatory T cells in long-lasting Graves disease. Study outcomes and limitations: Persistent patients shared more public clonotypes (under 3,000) than newly diagnosed patients (about 1,000).

On this clonotype: Antigen specificity is unknown.

Time point given: persistent/refractory GD, antithyroid drugs over 5 years with positive TRAb. PBMC-derived RNA was used for the TCR library. Per the germline V gene, CDR1 is LNHDA and CDR2 is SQIVND (reference sequence). CDR3 length: 16 residues. Germline trimming cut 4 bases from V and 6 bases from J; bases unmatched to any gene: 13. To make TCR beta libraries, researchers used iRepertoire HTBI primers and Arm-PCR of CDR3 regions. TCRdb called the multiplex PCR reads again in MiXCR, with one record for every CDR3 protein. The sample lists some 430,000 distinct CDR3 sequences; roughly 21% were seen once.

The chain combines TRBV19 with TRBJ1-1; 8 bases align to TRBD1. The receptor's source is a female donor with Graves disease. The sample consisted of peripheral blood mononuclear cells (PBMCs), taken when the disease was refractory, from a patient treated with antithyroid drugs. The CDR3 spells CASSTHLDREFPEAFF. CDR3 sequence (DNA): TGTGCCAGTAGTACCCACCTGGACAGGGAATTCCCTGAAGCTTTCTTT.